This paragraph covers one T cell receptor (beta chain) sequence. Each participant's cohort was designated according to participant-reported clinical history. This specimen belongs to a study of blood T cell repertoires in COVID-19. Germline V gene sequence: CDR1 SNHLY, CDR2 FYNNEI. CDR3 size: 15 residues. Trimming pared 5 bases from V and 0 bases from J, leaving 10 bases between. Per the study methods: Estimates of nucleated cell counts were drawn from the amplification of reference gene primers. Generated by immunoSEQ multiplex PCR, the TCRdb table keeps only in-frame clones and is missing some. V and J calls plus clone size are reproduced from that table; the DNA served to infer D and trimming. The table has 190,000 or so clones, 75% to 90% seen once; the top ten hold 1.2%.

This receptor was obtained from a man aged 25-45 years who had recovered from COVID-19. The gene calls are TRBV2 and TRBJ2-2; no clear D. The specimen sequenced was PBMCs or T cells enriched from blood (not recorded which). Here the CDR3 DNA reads TGTGCCAGCAGTTTACAGCTAACGAACACCGGGGAGCTGTTTTTT. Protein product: CASSLQLTNTGELFF.